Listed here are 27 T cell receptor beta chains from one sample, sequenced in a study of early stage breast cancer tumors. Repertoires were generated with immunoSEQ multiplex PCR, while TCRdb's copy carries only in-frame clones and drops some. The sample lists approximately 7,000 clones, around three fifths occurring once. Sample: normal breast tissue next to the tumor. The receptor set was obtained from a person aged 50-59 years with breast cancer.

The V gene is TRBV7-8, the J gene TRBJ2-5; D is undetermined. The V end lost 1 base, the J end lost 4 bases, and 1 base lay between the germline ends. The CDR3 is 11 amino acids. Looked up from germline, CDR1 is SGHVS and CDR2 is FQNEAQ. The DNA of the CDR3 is TGTGCCAGCAGCTTAGTAGAGACCCAGTACTTC. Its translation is CASSLVETQYF.

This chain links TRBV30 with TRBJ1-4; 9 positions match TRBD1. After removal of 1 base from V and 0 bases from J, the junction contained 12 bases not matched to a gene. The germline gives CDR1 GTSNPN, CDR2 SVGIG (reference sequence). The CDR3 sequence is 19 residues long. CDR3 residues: CAWSGIPGQGRATNEKLFF. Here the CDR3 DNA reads TGTGCCTGGAGTGGAATCCCGGGACAGGGTCGGGCAACTAATGAAAAACTGTTTTTT. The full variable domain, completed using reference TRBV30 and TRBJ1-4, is SQTIHQWPATLVQPVGSPLSLECTVEGTSNPNLYWYRQAAGRGLQLLFYSVGIGQISSEVPQNLSASRPQDRQFILSSKKLLLSDSGFYLCAWSGIPGQGRATNEKLFFGSGTQLSVL.

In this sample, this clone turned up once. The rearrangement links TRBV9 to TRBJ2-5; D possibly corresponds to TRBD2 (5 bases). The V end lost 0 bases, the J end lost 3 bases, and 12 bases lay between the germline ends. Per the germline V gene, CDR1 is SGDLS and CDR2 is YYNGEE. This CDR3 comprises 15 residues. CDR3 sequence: CASSVGSNGEETQYF. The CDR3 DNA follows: TGTGCCAGCAGCGTAGGCAGCAACGGGGAAGAGACCCAGTACTTC.

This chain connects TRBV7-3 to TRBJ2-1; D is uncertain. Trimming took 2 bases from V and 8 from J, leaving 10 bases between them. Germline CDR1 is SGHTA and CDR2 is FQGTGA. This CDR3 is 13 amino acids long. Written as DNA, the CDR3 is TGTGCCAGCAGCTTAGACCCAAGTTATGAGCAGTTCTTC. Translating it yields CASSLDPSYEQFF. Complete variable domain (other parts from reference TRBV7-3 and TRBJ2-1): GAGVSQTPSNKVTEKGKYVELRCDPISGHTALYWYRQSLGQGPEFLIYFQGTGAADDSGLPNDRFFAVRPEGSVSTLKIQRTERGDSAVYLCASSLDPSYEQFFGPGTRLTVL.

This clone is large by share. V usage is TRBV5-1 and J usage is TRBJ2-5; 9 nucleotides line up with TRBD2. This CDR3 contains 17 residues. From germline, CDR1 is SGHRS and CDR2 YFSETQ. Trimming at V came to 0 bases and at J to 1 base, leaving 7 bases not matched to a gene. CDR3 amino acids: CASSLAYAGGGQETQYF. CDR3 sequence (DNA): TGCGCCAGCAGCTTGGCGTACGCGGGAGGGGGCCAAGAGACCCAGTACTTC.

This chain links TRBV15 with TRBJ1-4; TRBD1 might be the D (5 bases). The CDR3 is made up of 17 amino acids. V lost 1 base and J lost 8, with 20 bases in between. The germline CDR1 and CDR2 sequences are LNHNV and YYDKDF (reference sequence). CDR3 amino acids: CATSRGERDRGLEKLFF. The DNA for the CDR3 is TGTGCCACCAGCAGAGGAGAGAGGGACCGCGGATTGGAAAAACTGTTTTTT.

The CDR3 protein is CASSVAWGSSYEQYF. The DNA of the CDR3 is TGTGCCAGCAGCGTTGCATGGGGGTCCTCCTACGAGCAGTACTTC. The V call is TRBV5-8, the J call TRBJ2-7, with D perhaps assigned TRBD1 or TRBD2 (5 bases each). V lost 4 bases and J lost 0, with 14 bases in between. The CDR3 is 15 residues long. CDR1 is SGHTS and CDR2 is YDEGEE in the germline V gene. Variable domain in full (rest from reference TRBV5-8 and TRBJ2-7): EAGVTQSPTHLIKTRGQQATLRCSPISGHTSVYWYQQALGLGLQFLLWYDEGEERNRGNFPPRFSGRQFPNYSSELNVNALELEDSALYLCASSVAWGSSYEQYFGPGTRLTVT.

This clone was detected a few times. DNA of the CDR3: TGTGCCAGTAGTTCCAACGTGAGAACTGAAGCTTTCTTT. The encoded protein is CASSSNVRTEAFF. The rearrangement uses TRBV19 and TRBJ1-1; D remains unclear. Trimming took 5 bases from V and 5 from J, leaving 12 bases between them. This CDR3 region has 13 residues. Germline assignment: CDR1 LNHDA and CDR2 SQIVND (reference sequence).

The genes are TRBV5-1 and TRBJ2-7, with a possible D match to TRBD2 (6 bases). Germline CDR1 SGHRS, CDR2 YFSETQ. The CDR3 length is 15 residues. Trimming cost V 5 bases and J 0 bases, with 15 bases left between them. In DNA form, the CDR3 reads TGCGCCAGCAGATTAAACGGAGGGCCCTCCTACGAGCAGTACTTC. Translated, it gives CASRLNGGPSYEQYF.

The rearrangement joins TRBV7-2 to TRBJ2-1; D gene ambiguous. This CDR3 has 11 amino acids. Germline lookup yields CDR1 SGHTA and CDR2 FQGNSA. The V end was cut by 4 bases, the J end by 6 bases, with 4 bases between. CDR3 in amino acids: CASSSLNEQFF. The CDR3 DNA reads TGTGCCAGCAGCTCGCTCAATGAGCAGTTCTTC. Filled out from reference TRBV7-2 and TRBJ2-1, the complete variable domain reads GAGVSQSPSNKVTEKGKDVELRCDPISGHTALYWYRQSLGQGLEFLIYFQGNSAPDKSGLPSDRFSAERTGGSVSTLTIQRTQQEDSAVYLCASSSLNEQFFGPGTRLTVL.

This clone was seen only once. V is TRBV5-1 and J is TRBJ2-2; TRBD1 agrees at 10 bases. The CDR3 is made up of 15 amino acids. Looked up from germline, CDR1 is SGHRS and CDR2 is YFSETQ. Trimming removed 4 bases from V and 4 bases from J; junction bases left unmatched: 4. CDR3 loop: CASSTGQGTTGELFF. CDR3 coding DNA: TGCGCCAGCAGCACGGGACAGGGGACCACCGGGGAGCTGTTTTTT.

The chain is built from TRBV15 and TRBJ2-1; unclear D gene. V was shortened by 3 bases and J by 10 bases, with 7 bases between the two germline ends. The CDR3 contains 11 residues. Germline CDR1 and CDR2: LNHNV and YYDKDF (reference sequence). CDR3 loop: CATSSGPEQFF. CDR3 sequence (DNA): TGTGCCACCAGCAGCGGCCCGGAGCAGTTCTTC.

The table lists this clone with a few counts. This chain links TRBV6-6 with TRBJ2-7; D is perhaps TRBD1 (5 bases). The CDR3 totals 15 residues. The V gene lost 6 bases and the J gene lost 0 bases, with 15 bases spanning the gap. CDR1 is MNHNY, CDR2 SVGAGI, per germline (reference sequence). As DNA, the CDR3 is TGTGCCAGCAGACACGACAGCGCAAACTCCTACGAGCAGTACTTC. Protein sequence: CASRHDSANSYEQYF.

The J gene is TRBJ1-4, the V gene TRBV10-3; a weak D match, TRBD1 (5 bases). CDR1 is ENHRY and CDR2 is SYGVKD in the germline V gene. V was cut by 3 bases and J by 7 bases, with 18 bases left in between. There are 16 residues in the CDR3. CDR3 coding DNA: TGTGCCATCAGTGACCCCAGCAGGGCCTTTAGTGAAAAACTGTTTTTT. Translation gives CAISDPSRAFSEKLFF.

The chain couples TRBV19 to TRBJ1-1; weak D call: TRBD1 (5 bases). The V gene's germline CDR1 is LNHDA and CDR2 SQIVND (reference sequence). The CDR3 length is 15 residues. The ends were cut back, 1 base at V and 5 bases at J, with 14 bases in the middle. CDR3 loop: CASSIGPLGETEAFF. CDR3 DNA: TGTGCCAGTAGTATAGGACCCCTAGGGGAAACTGAAGCTTTCTTT.

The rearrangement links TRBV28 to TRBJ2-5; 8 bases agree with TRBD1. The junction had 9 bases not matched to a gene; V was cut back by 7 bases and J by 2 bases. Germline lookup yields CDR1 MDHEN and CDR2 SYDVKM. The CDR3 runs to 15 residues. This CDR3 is CASNSGGAGQETQYF. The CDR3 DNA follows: TGTGCCAGCAACTCAGGGGGCGCTGGGCAAGAGACCCAGTACTTC.

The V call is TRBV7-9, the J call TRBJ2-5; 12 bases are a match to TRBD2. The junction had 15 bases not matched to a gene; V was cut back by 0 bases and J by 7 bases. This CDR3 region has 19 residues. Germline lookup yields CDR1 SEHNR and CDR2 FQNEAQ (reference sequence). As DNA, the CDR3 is TGTGCCAGCAGCTTAGCCGATCGGACTAGCGGGACAGGTAGAGGGACCCAGTACTTC. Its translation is CASSLADRTSGTGRGTQYF.

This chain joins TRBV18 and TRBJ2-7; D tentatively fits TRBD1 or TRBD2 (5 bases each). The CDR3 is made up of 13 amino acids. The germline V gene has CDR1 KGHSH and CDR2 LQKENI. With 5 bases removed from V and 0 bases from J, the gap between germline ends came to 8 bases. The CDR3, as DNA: TGTGCCAGCTCAGGGGACGGCTCCTACGAGCAGTACTTC. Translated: CASSGDGSYEQYF. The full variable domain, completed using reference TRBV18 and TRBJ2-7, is NAGVMQNPRHLVRRRGQEARLRCSPMKGHSHVYWYRQLPEEGLKFMVYLQKENIIDESGMPKERFSAEFPKEGPSILRIQQVVRGDSAAYFCASSGDGSYEQYFGPGTRLTVT.

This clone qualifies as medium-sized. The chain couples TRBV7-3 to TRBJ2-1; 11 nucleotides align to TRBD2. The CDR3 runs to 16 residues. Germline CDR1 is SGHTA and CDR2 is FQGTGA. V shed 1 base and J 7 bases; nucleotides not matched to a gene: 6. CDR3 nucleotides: TGTGCCAGCAGCTTAATAGCGGGAGGGCCCTTGAATGAGCAGTTCTTC. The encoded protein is CASSLIAGGPLNEQFF.

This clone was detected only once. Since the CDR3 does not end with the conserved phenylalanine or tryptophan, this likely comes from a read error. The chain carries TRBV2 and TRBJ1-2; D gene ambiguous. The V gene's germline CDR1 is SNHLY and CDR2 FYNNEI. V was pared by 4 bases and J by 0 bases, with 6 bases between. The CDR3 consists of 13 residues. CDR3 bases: TGTGCCAGCAGTGGCTCTACTAACTATGGCTACACCCTC. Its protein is CASSGSTNYGYTL.

The CDR3 spells CAGDRGAYEQYF. The CDR3 nucleotides are TGTGCCGGCGACAGGGGGGCCTACGAGCAGTACTTC. The chain joins TRBV30 to TRBJ2-7; 9 bases match TRBD1. The germline V gene encodes CDR1 GTSNPN and CDR2 SVGIG (reference sequence). The J segment lost 2 bases and the V segment lost 8 bases, leaving 4 bases of the junction unmatched. This CDR3 has 12 amino acids.

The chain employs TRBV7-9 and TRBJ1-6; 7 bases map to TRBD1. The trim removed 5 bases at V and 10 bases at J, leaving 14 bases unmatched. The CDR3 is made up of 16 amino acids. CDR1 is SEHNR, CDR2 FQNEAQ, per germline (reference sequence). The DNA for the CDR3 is TGTGCCAGCAGCGCTTACCGGGACAGATCCGGATCACCCCTCCACTTT. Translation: CASSAYRDRSGSPLHF.

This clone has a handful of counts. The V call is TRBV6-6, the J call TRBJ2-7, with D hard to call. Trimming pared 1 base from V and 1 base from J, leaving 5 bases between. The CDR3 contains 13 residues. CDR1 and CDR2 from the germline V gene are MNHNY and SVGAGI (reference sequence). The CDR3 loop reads CASSYLPSYEQYF. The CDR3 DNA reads TGTGCCAGCAGTTACTTACCGTCCTACGAGCAGTACTTC.

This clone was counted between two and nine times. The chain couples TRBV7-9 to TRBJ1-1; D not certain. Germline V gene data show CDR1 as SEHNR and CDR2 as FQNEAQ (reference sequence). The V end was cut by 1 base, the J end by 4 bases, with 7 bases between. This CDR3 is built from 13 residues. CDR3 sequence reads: CASSLDSGTEAFF. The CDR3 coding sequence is TGTGCCAGCAGCTTAGATTCCGGCACTGAAGCTTTCTTT.

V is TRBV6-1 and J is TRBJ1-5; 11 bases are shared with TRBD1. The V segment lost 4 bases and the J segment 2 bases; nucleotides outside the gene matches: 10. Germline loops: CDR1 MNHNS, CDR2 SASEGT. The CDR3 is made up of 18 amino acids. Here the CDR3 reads CASSGTGTGGGGNQPQHF. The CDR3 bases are TGTGCCAGCAGTGGAACCGGGACAGGGGGAGGTGGCAATCAGCCCCAGCATTTT.

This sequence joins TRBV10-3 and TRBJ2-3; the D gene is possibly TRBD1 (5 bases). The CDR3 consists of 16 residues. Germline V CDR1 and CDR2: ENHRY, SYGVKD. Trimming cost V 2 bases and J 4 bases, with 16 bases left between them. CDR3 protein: CAISERGDPGADTQYF. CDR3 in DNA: TGTGCCATCAGTGAGAGGGGTGACCCTGGCGCAGATACGCAGTATTTT.

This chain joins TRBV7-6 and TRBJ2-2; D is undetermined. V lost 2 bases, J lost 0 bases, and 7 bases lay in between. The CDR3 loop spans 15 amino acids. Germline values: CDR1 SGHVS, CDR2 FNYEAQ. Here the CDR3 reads CASSLFAANTGELFF. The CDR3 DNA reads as TGTGCCAGCAGCTTATTCGCGGCGAACACCGGGGAGCTGTTTTTT.